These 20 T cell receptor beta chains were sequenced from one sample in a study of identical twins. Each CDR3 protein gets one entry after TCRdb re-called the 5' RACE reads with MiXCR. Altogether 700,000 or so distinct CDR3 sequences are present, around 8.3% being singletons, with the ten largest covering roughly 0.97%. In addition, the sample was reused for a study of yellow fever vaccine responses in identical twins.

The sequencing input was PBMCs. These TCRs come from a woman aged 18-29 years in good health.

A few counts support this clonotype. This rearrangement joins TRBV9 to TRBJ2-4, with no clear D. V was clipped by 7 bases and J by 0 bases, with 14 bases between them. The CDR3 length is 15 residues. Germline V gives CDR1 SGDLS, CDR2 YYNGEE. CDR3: CASLKLGLAKNIQYF. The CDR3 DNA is TGTGCCAGCCTCAAGTTGGGTCTAGCCAAAAACATTCAGTACTTC.

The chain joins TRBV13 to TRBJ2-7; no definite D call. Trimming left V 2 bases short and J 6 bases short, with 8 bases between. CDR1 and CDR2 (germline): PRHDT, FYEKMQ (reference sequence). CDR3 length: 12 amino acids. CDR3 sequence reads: CASSLRRAEQYF. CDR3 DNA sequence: TGTGCCAGCAGCTTAAGAAGGGCCGAGCAGTACTTC. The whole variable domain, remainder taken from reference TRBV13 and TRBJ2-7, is AAGVIQSPRHLIKEKRETATLKCYPIPRHDTVYWYQQGPGQDPQFLISFYEKMQSDKGSIPDRFSAQQFSDYHSELNMSSLELGDSALYFCASSLRRAEQYFGPGTRLTVT.

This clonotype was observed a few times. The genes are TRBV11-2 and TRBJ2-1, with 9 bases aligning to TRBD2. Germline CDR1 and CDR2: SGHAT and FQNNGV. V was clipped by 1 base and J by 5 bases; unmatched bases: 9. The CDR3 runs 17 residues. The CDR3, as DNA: TGTGCCAGCAGCTTAGGATTAGCGGGGGATTACAACAATGAGCAGTTCTTC. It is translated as CASSLGLAGDYNNEQFF.

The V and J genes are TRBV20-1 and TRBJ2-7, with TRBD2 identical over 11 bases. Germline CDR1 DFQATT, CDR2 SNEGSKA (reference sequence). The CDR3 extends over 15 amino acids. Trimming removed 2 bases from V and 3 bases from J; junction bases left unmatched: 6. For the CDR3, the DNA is TGCAGTGCTAGACGACTAGCGGGATCTCACTACGAGCAGTACTTC. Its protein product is CSARRLAGSHYEQYF.

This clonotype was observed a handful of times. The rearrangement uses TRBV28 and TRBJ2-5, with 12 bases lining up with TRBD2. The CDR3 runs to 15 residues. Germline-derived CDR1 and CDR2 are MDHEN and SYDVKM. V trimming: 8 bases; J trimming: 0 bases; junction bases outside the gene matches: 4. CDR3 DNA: TGTGCCAGCGGGTGGACTAGCGGGGACCAAGAGACCCAGTACTTC. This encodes CASGWTSGDQETQYF.

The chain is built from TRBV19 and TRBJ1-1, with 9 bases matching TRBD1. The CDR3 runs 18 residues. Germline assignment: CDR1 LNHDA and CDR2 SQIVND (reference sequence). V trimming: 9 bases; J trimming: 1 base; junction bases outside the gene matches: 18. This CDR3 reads CASLNLLNRDRENTEAFF. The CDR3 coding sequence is TGTGCCAGCCTAAACCTACTCAACCGGGACAGGGAGAACACTGAAGCTTTCTTT.

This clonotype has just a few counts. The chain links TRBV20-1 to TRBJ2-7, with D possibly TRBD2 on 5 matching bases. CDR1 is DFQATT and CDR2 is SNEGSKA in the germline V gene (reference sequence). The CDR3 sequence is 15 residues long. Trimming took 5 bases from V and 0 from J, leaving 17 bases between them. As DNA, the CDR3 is TGCAGTGCTCCAAACCTCGGAGGCCACTCCTACGAGCAGTACTTC. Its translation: CSAPNLGGHSYEQYF.

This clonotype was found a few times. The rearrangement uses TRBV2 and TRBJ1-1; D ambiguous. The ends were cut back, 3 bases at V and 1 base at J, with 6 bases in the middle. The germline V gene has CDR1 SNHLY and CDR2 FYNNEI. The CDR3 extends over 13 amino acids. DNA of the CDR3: TGTGCCAGCAGTGATGTTAGGAACACTGAAGCTTTCTTT. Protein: CASSDVRNTEAFF.

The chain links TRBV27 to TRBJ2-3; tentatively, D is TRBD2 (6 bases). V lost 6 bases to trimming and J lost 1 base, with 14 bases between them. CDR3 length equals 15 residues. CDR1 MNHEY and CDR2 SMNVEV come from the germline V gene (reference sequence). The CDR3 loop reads CASSFEGGGTDTQYF. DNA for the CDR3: TGTGCCAGCAGCTTCGAGGGCGGGGGCACAGATACGCAGTATTTT.

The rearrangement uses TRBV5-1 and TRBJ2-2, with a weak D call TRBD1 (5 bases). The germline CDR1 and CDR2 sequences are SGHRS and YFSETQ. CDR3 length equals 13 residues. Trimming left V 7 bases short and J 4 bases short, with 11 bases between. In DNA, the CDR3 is TGCGCCAGCCGGAATCAGGGCACCGGGGAGCTGTTTTTT. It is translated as CASRNQGTGELFF.

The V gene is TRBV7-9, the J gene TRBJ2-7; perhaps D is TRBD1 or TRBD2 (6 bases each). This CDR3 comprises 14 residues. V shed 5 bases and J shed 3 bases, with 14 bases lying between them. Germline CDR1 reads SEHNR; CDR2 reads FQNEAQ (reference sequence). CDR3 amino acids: CASSAQGLLYEQYF. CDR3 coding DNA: TGTGCCAGCAGCGCACAGGGACTCCTCTACGAGCAGTACTTC.

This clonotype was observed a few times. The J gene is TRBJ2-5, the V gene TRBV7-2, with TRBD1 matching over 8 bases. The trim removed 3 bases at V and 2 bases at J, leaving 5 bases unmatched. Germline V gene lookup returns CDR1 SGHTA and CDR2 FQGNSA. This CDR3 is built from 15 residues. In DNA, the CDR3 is TGTGCCAGCAGCTTGAGGACAGGGCGGCAAGAGACCCAGTACTTC. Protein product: CASSLRTGRQETQYF.

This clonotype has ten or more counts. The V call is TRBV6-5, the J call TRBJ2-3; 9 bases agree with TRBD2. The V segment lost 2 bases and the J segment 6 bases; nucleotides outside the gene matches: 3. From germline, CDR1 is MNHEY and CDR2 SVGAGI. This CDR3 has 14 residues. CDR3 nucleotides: TGTGCCAGCAGTTACGGCGGGGGGGCCGATACGCAGTATTTT. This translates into CASSYGGGADTQYF.

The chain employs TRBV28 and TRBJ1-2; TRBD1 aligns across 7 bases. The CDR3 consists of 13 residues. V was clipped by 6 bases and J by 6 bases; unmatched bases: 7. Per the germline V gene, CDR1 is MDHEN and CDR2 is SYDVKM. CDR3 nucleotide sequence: TGTGCCAGCAGCGCGACAGGGTCCGATGGCTACACCTTC. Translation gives CASSATGSDGYTF.

CDR3 residues: CASRASGAGSDEQFF. CDR3 sequence (DNA): TGTGCCAGCAGGGCTAGCGGGGCTGGGTCGGATGAGCAGTTCTTC. The gene calls are TRBV12-3 or TRBV12-4 and TRBJ2-1, with 9 bases that match TRBD2. V dropped 6 bases and J dropped 8; count of bases not matched to a gene: 11. The CDR3 is 15 residues long.

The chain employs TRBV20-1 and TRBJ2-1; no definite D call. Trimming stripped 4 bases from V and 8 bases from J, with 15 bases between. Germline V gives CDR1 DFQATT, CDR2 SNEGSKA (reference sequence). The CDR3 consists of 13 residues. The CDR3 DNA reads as TGCAGTGCTAAAGACCGCACGGACCATGAGCAGTTCTTC. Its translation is CSAKDRTDHEQFF.

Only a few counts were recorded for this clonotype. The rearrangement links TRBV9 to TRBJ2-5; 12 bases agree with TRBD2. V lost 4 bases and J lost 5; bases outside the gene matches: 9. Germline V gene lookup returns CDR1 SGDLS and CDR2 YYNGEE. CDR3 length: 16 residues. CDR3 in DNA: TGTGCCAGCAGCCCTAGCGGGGGGGCCCTACTGGAGACCCAGTACTTC. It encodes CASSPSGGALLETQYF.

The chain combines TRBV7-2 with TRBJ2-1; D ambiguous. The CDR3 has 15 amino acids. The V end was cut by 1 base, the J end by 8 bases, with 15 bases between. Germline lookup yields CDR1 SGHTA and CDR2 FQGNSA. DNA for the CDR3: TGTGCCAGCAGCTTAGTCCCACTGTATACCGATGAGCAGTTCTTC. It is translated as CASSLVPLYTDEQFF.

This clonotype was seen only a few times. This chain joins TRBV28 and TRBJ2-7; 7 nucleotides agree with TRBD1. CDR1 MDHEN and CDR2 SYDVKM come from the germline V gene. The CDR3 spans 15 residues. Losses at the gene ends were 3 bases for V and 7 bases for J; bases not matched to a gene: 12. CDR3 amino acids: CASSFFDRAAGEQYF. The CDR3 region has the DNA TGTGCCAGCAGTTTTTTTGACAGGGCCGCCGGAGAGCAGTACTTC.

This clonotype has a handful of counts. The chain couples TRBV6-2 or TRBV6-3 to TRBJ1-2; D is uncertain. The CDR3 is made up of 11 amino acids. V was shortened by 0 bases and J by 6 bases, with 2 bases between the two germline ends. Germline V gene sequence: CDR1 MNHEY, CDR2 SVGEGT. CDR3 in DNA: TGTGCCAGCAGTTACTCGCATGGCTACACCTTC. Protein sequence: CASSYSHGYTF.